Below are 27 T cell receptor beta chains sequenced from a single sample in a study of siplizumab effects on memory and regulatory T cells. Repertoires were generated with immunoSEQ multiplex PCR, while TCRdb's copy carries only in-frame clones and drops some. The data hold some 97,000 clones, with around 92% observed a single time. Sequenced input: CD4+ T cells sorted from blood. The receptors here all came from a human donor in good health. Some clones in this sample may be carry-over from other donors' samples.

The V gene is TRBV7-3, the J gene TRBJ2-1, with 10 bases aligning to TRBD2. The CDR3 extends over 18 amino acids. Germline loops: CDR1 SGHTA, CDR2 FQGTGA. V dropped 0 bases and J dropped 7; count of bases not matched to a gene: 12. CDR3 loop: CASSLTTFGTSEGNEQFF. The CDR3, as DNA: TGTGCCAGCAGCTTAACAACTTTTGGGACTAGCGAAGGGAATGAGCAGTTCTTC.

The V and J genes are TRBV4-2 and TRBJ2-2; 12 bases align to TRBD2. From germline, CDR1 is LGHNA and CDR2 YNFKEQ. V was clipped by 8 bases and J by 6 bases; unmatched bases: 13. The CDR3 totals 17 residues. Written as DNA, the CDR3 is TGTGCCAGCCGGCAGGCTAGCGGGAGGGACATCCCCGGGGAGCTGTTTTTT. Translation: CASRQASGRDIPGELFF.

Here the CDR3 reads CASSLGRGALQETQYF. The CDR3 DNA reads TGTGCCAGCAGTTTAGGGAGGGGGGCCCTCCAAGAGACCCAGTACTTC. The chain carries TRBV28 and TRBJ2-5, with D possibly TRBD2 on 7 matching bases. Germline CDR1 MDHEN, CDR2 SYDVKM. Trimming cost V 2 bases and J 1 base, with 14 bases left between them. The CDR3 sequence is 16 residues long.

The J gene is TRBJ2-3, the V gene TRBV10-3; 9 nucleotides align to TRBD1. With 5 bases clipped from V and 3 bases from J, the junction kept 3 bases outside the gene matches. The CDR3 is made up of 14 amino acids. From germline, CDR1 is ENHRY and CDR2 SYGVKD. CDR3 nucleotides: TGTGCCATCAGTCCCGGGACAGGGACAGATACGCAGTATTTT. Translation: CAISPGTGTDTQYF.

The rearrangement links TRBV9 to TRBJ2-3, with TRBD2 matching 9 bases. Germline CDR1 reads SGDLS; CDR2 reads YYNGEE. After removal of 4 bases from V and 4 bases from J, the junction contained 13 bases not matched to a gene. This CDR3 has 17 residues. CDR3 residues: CASSPQASGKYPDTQYF. The CDR3 DNA reads as TGTGCCAGCAGCCCACAAGCTAGCGGGAAGTATCCAGATACGCAGTATTTT.

This chain links TRBV7-8 with TRBJ2-7; no reliable D call. The germline V and J ends were trimmed by 4 bases and 8 bases, with 15 bases remaining between them. CDR3 length: 13 residues. Germline V gene data show CDR1 as SGHVS and CDR2 as FQNEAQ. The CDR3 spells CASSSLLGDKQYF. The CDR3 DNA reads TGTGCCAGCAGCTCCTTGCTAGGAGATAAGCAGTACTTC.

The V gene is TRBV28, the J gene TRBJ2-5; 8 positions match TRBD1. This CDR3 has 16 amino acids. Germline V gene data show CDR1 as MDHEN and CDR2 as SYDVKM. V lost 5 bases and J lost 4; bases outside the gene matches: 12. The CDR3 loop reads CASSPNSGGAGETQYF. CDR3 in DNA: TGTGCCAGCAGTCCTAATTCAGGGGGCGCAGGAGAGACCCAGTACTTC. Variable domain in full (rest from reference TRBV28 and TRBJ2-5): DVKVTQSSRYLVKRTGEKVFLECVQDMDHENMFWYRQDPGLGLRLIYFSYDVKMKEKGDIPEGYSVSREKKERFSLILESASTNQTSMYLCASSPNSGGAGETQYFGPGTRLLVL.

This chain uses TRBV5-5 with TRBJ2-7, with a possible D match to TRBD2 (5 bases). The V gene lost 2 bases and the J gene lost 1 base, with 7 bases spanning the gap. The CDR3 length is 13 residues. Germline CDR1 is SGHKS and CDR2 is YYEKEE (reference sequence). The CDR3 sequence is CASSLLVSYEQYF. The CDR3 DNA is TGTGCCAGCAGCTTACTAGTATCCTACGAGCAGTACTTC.

This rearrangement joins TRBV28 to TRBJ1-2; D is undetermined. Trimming shortened V by 7 bases and J by 5 bases, and 5 bases separated the two germline ends. Germline lookup yields CDR1 MDHEN and CDR2 SYDVKM. There are 10 residues in the CDR3. The CDR3 loop reads CASTQYGYTF. The DNA for the CDR3 is TGTGCCAGCACCCAGTATGGCTACACCTTC.

The V call is TRBV2, the J call TRBJ2-5; 8 bases line up with TRBD1. This CDR3 has 15 amino acids. Germline CDR1 and CDR2: SNHLY and FYNNEI. The junction had 6 bases not matched to a gene; V was cut back by 3 bases and J by 3 bases. The CDR3 DNA reads TGTGCCAGCAGTGATGATGGGACAGGCAAAGAGACCCAGTACTTC. Protein product: CASSDDGTGKETQYF.

This rearrangement joins TRBV23-1 to TRBJ2-7, with D possibly being TRBD1 (5 bases). TRBV23-1 belongs to the ORF category, with a function that is uncertain. The CDR3 sequence is 15 residues long. V shed 7 bases and J shed 5 bases, with 21 bases lying between them. The CDR3 region has the DNA TGCGCCAGCACCCCGACCAGATCCGACAGCCACGAGCAGTACTTC. Protein product: CASTPTRSDSHEQYF.

This chain connects TRBV6-1 to TRBJ2-5, with D possibly TRBD1 on 6 matching bases. V lost 2 bases, J lost 4 bases, and 11 bases lay in between. The CDR3 runs to 14 residues. Germline CDR1 reads MNHNS; CDR2 reads SASEGT. CDR3: CASSEQGMGETQYF. CDR3 coding DNA: TGTGCCAGCAGTGAACAGGGGATGGGAGAGACCCAGTACTTC.

The chain joins TRBV2 to TRBJ2-2; 8 nucleotides match TRBD2. With V trimmed by 7 bases and J by 4 bases, 11 bases remained unmatched. Germline CDR1 and CDR2: SNHLY and FYNNEI. The CDR3 is 16 amino acids. The CDR3: CASKNGAGVITGELFF. In DNA form, the CDR3 reads TGTGCCAGCAAGAATGGAGCGGGAGTAATCACCGGGGAGCTGTTTTTT.

The chain uses TRBV19 and TRBJ1-5; D is perhaps TRBD1 (6 bases). This CDR3 contains 15 residues. CDR1 and CDR2 from the germline V gene are LNHDA and SQIVND (reference sequence). V lost 6 bases, J lost 2 bases, and 14 bases lay in between. CDR3 DNA sequence: TGTGCCAGTAGCGACAGGTTTTATGGCAATCAGCCCCAGCATTTT. This encodes CASSDRFYGNQPQHF.

The CDR3 reads CASSTGTSGRGKYF. The CDR3 DNA sequence: TGTGCCAGTAGTACAGGGACTAGCGGGAGGGGGAAGTACTTC. V is TRBV19 and J is TRBJ2-5, with 16 positions matching TRBD2. The length of the CDR3 is 14 residues. The V gene's germline CDR1 is LNHDA and CDR2 SQIVND (reference sequence). Trimming cost V 4 bases and J 12 bases; bases outside gene matches: 5.

The V call is TRBV5-4, the J call TRBJ1-1; perhaps TRBD1 as D (6 bases). Trimming took off 4 bases at V and 4 bases at J, with 14 bases between the two ends. The germline V gene has CDR1 SGHNT and CDR2 YYREEE (reference sequence). There are 14 residues in the CDR3. The CDR3 reads CASSGGGTVTEAFF. The CDR3 DNA is TGTGCCAGCAGCGGAGGGGGAACGGTCACTGAAGCTTTCTTT.

This rearrangement joins TRBV11-2 to TRBJ2-7; D gene uncertain. This CDR3 contains 13 residues. Germline loops: CDR1 SGHAT, CDR2 FQNNGV. The V end lost 3 bases, the J end lost 7 bases, and 13 bases lay between the germline ends. In nucleotides, the CDR3 is TGTGCCAGCAGCTTTCTTAGGCTAGGAGAGCAGTACTTC. Its translation: CASSFLRLGEQYF.

This chain joins TRBV6-5 and TRBJ2-2; possible D gene TRBD1, 5 bases. Germline lookup yields CDR1 MNHEY and CDR2 SVGAGI. This CDR3 has 15 amino acids. Trimming cost V 5 bases and J 0 bases, with 10 bases left between them. The CDR3 sequence is CASSITRANTGELFF. The CDR3 nucleotides read TGTGCCAGCAGTATAACCAGGGCGAACACCGGGGAGCTGTTTTTT.

This sequence joins TRBV19 and TRBJ2-7, with 7 nucleotides matching TRBD1. The CDR3 loop spans 15 amino acids. V shed 4 bases, J shed 5 bases, and the junction held 11 bases outside the gene matches. The germline CDR1 and CDR2 sequences are LNHDA and SQIVND (reference sequence). CDR3 nucleotides: TGTGCCAGTAGTACGTACAGGGGTCAGGGGAACGAGCAGTACTTC. Translation: CASSTYRGQGNEQYF.

This CDR3 reads CASSQSLNEQFF. DNA for the CDR3: TGTGCCAGCAGTCAATCATTGAATGAGCAGTTCTTC. The chain is built from TRBV6-5 and TRBJ2-1, with D hard to call. V dropped 5 bases and J dropped 7 bases, with 9 bases sitting between them. The CDR3 runs 12 residues. CDR1 MNHEY and CDR2 SVGAGI come from the germline V gene.

The chain employs TRBV5-1 and TRBJ2-5; 7 bases are a match to TRBD2. Germline loops: CDR1 SGHRS, CDR2 YFSETQ. The ends lost 3 bases at V and 3 bases at J; junction bases unmatched: 5. The CDR3 runs to 14 residues. The CDR3 DNA follows: TGCGCCAGCAGCTCCAGGACTAGTGAAGAGACCCAGTACTTC. Protein sequence: CASSSRTSEETQYF.

This chain uses TRBV6-5 with TRBJ2-3, with D hard to call. The CDR3 extends over 11 amino acids. Germline V gene data show CDR1 as MNHEY and CDR2 as SVGAGI. V shed 2 bases and J shed 4 bases, with 1 base lying between them. CDR3 sequence reads: CASSYADTQYF. In DNA form, the CDR3 reads TGTGCCAGCAGTTACGCAGATACGCAGTATTTT.

This chain's CDR3 is CASSLGPQGPYEQYF. The CDR3 nucleotides are TGTGCCAGCAGCTTAGGGCCCCAAGGCCCGTACGAGCAGTACTTC. The V gene is TRBV7-9, the J gene TRBJ2-7, with D unclear. V dropped 1 base and J dropped 4 bases, with 14 bases sitting between them. Germline values: CDR1 SEHNR, CDR2 FQNEAQ (reference sequence). CDR3 length: 15 residues.

On this clone itself: At the DNA level, this CDR3 is encoded by other sequences in the same sample as well. This chain uses TRBV18 with TRBJ1-1; no reliable D call. This CDR3 has 13 amino acids. V was cut by 3 bases and J by 1 base, with 6 bases left in between. CDR1 and CDR2 (germline): KGHSH, LQKENI. The CDR3 spells CASSPDGNTEAFF. CDR3 nucleotides: TGTGCCAGCTCACCCGACGGGAACACTGAAGCTTTCTTT.

The chain is built from TRBV5-1 and TRBJ2-5; D is uncertain. The CDR3 has 14 amino acids. The germline V gene encodes CDR1 SGHRS and CDR2 YFSETQ. V was clipped by 2 bases and J by 5 bases, with 13 bases between them. The CDR3, as DNA: TGCGCCAGCAGCTTCCTTGGAGTAGTGGAGACCCAGTACTTC. Translation gives CASSFLGVVETQYF. Supplemented by reference TRBV5-1 and TRBJ2-5, the full variable domain reads KAGVTQTPRYLIKTRGQQVTLSCSPISGHRSVSWYQQTPGQGLQFLFEYFSETQRNKGNFPGRFSGRQFSNSRSEMNVSTLELGDSALYLCASSFLGVVETQYFGPGTRLLVL.

The chain has TRBV20-1 and TRBJ2-1, with TRBD1 as a possible D gene (5 bases). The germline V gene encodes CDR1 DFQATT and CDR2 SNEGSKA (reference sequence). V was shortened by 6 bases and J by 6 bases, with 9 bases between the two germline ends. This CDR3 region has 11 residues. This CDR3 is CSALGPNEQFF. For the CDR3, the DNA is TGCAGTGCCCTGGGGCCCAATGAGCAGTTCTTC.

V gene TRBV28 combines with J gene TRBJ2-6; D is unclear. V was pared by 2 bases and J by 2 bases, with 7 bases between. The CDR3 sequence is 15 residues long. CDR1 and CDR2 from the germline V gene are MDHEN and SYDVKM. In DNA, the CDR3 is TGTGCCAGCAGTTTAACTGGGGCTGGGGCCAACGTCCTGACTTTC. It specifies CASSLTGAGANVLTF.